These 11 T cell receptor beta chains originate from one sample sequenced in a study of blood T cell repertoires in COVID-19 (dated by TCRdb to the early 2020s). Libraries were constructed by the immunoSEQ multiplex PCR assay. This immuneACCESS table, as held by TCRdb, lists in-frame sequences with V and J called but not all clones. Of the missing ones, under half trace to an unresolved V gene in checked studies; the others have no known cause. The sample has almost 25,000 clones on record, about 92% of them singletons. About 32% of the sample comes from the top ten. The sequencing sample was made of peripheral blood. The receptor source for this set is a man between 65 and 80 years old with active COVID-19.

The rearrangement links TRBV5-1 to TRBJ2-7; D is perhaps TRBD2 (6 bases). Germline loops: CDR1 SGHRS, CDR2 YFSETQ. This CDR3 has 16 amino acids. Trimming left V 5 bases short and J 0 bases short, with 18 bases between. CDR3 amino acids: CASRTNAGTPSYEQYF. The DNA for the CDR3 is TGCGCCAGCAGGACTAACGCCGGGACTCCCTCCTACGAGCAGTACTTC. Based on the CDR3 plus reference TRBV5-1 and TRBJ2-7, the full variable domain is KAGVTQTPRYLIKTRGQQVTLSCSPISGHRSVSWYQQTPGQGLQFLFEYFSETQRNKGNFPGRFSGRQFSNSRSEMNVSTLELGDSALYLCASRTNAGTPSYEQYFGPGTRLTVT.

This chain connects TRBV4-1 to TRBJ1-2; TRBD1 aligns across 9 bases. Germline V gives CDR1 MGHRA, CDR2 YSYEKL. The CDR3 sequence is 14 residues long. V was pared by 6 bases and J by 2 bases, with 4 bases of the junction left unmatched. The CDR3: CASRPGQGNYGYTF. CDR3 DNA: TGCGCCAGCAGGCCGGGACAGGGAAACTATGGCTACACCTTC.

The chain carries TRBV19 and TRBJ1-2, with D unresolved. Germline V gives CDR1 LNHDA, CDR2 SQIVND (reference sequence). Trimming left V 6 bases short and J 6 bases short, with 11 bases between. The CDR3 covers 12 residues. DNA for the CDR3: TGTGCCAGTAGACAGCCTTCAGATGGCTACACCTTC. Translating gives CASRQPSDGYTF.

CDR3 nucleotide sequence: TGTGCTAGGGAGATGGACAGGGACCACGAGCAGTACTTC. Its protein product is CAREMDRDHEQYF. The rearrangement uses TRBV12-5 and TRBJ2-7; TRBD1 matches 8 bases. V shed 9 bases, J shed 5 bases, and the junction held 9 bases outside the gene matches. This CDR3 contains 13 residues. Germline V gives CDR1 LGHNT, CDR2 FRNRAP.

This chain's CDR3 is CATRPSGRGEQFF. The CDR3 nucleotides are TGTGCCACCCGTCCCAGCGGGAGGGGTGAGCAGTTCTTC. The chain carries TRBV24-1 and TRBJ2-1; 10 bases align to TRBD2. The CDR3 spans 13 residues. J gave up 9 bases and V 9 bases, and 7 bases lay outside the gene matches. CDR1 and CDR2 from the germline V gene are KGHDR and SFDVKD.

V and J are TRBV18 and TRBJ1-5, with D possibly matching TRBD1 (6 bases). The CDR3 length is 16 residues. Trimming took off 3 bases at V and 4 bases at J, with 16 bases between the two ends. Germline values: CDR1 KGHSH, CDR2 LQKENI. The CDR3 sequence: CASSPWAGGGNQPQHF. The CDR3, as DNA: TGTGCCAGCTCACCGTGGGCGGGGGGCGGTAATCAGCCCCAGCATTTT.

This chain connects TRBV30 to TRBJ2-7; 8 bases fit TRBD2. Unmatched junction bases numbered 13, after V lost 8 bases and J lost 1 base. Germline V gene sequence: CDR1 GTSNPN, CDR2 SVGIG (reference sequence). The length of the CDR3 is 15 residues. In nucleotides, the CDR3 is TGTGCCACACTTATCCCGGGACTAGGATCCTACGAGCAGTACTTC. It translates to CATLIPGLGSYEQYF.

The J gene is TRBJ2-7, the V gene TRBV6-6; the D is unclear. Germline CDR1 and CDR2: MNHNY and SVGAGI (reference sequence). The CDR3 is 11 amino acids. V was cut by 0 bases and J by 9 bases, with 6 bases left in between. The CDR3 bases are TGTGCCAGCAGTTACTCGAGCCGGCAGTACTTC. Protein sequence: CASSYSSRQYF.

V is TRBV7-6 and J is TRBJ2-2; 8 bases fit TRBD1. CDR1 and CDR2 (germline): SGHVS, FNYEAQ. Germline trimming cut 5 bases from V and 5 bases from J; bases unmatched to any gene: 10. The CDR3 sequence is 16 residues long. CDR3 bases: TGTGCCAGCAGCCAAGCACGCGGACAGGGTACCGGGGAGCTGTTTTTT. Translating it yields CASSQARGQGTGELFF.

This clone was seen once. The chain joins TRBV28 to TRBJ2-1; D possibly corresponds to TRBD1 (5 bases). V lost 1 base to trimming and J lost 2 bases, with 9 bases between them. This CDR3 comprises 15 residues. In germline, CDR1 is MDHEN, CDR2 SYDVKM. CDR3 nucleotide sequence: TGTGCCAGCAGTTTATTGGGGCAGGCCTACAATGAGCAGTTCTTC. This sequence encodes CASSLLGQAYNEQFF.

The chain recombines TRBV7-2 with TRBJ2-1, with 9 positions matching TRBD2. J gave up 4 bases and V 5 bases, and 9 bases lay outside the gene matches. The CDR3 extends over 16 amino acids. Germline V lookup: CDR1 SGHTA, CDR2 FQGNSA. CDR3 region: CASSLASGAGYNEQFF. CDR3 sequence (DNA): TGTGCCAGCAGCCTGGCTAGCGGGGCTGGATACAATGAGCAGTTCTTC.